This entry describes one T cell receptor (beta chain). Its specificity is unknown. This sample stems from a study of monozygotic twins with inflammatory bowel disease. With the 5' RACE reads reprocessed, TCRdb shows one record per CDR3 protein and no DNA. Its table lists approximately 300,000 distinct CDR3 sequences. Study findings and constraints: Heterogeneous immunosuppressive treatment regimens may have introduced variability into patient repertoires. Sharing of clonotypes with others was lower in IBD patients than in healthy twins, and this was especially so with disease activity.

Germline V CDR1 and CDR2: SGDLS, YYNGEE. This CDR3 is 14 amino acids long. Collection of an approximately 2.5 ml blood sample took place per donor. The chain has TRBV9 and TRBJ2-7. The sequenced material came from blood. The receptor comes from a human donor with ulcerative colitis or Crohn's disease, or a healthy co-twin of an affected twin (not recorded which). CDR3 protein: CASSVAASSYEQYF.